Listed below are T cell receptor beta chains from one sample, sequenced in a study of vaccination and CD4 T cells after COVID-19. No cognate antigen is known for these TCRs. TCRdb independently ran MiXCR on the PCR reads; one entry per CDR3 protein. Here the sample spans 15,000 to 25,000 distinct CDR3 sequences, about two fifths being singletons. The sequencing input was cultured CD4+ T cells from blood. These receptors were obtained from a human donor with COVID-19. Each CDR3 is given with its conserved first and last residue. The D gene is left open where the match is weak. Clone size is stated in some rows and not others, as once, few, many or a class when expanded.

clone_size: .
j_call: TRBJ1-1
d_call: .
v_call: TRBV19
cdr3_aa: CASSIRGGTEAFF
cdr3_nt: TGTGCCAGTAGTATCCGGGGGGGCACTGAAGCTTTCTTT

clone_size: .
j_call: TRBJ2-3
d_call: TRBD2
v_call: TRBV7-2
cdr3_aa: CASSLVHLAGGYTDTQYF
cdr3_nt: TGTGCCAGCAGCTTAGTACACCTAGCGGGGGGATACACAGATACGCAGTATTTT

clone_size: .
j_call: TRBJ2-3
d_call: .
v_call: TRBV6-1
cdr3_aa: CASSTGRGADTQYF
cdr3_nt: TGTGCCAGCAGTACCGGTAGGGGAGCAGATACGCAGTATTTT

clone_size: few
j_call: TRBJ2-3
d_call: TRBD1
v_call: TRBV4-1
cdr3_aa: CASSQTGGNTDTQYF
cdr3_nt: TGCGCCAGCAGCCAGACAGGGGGCAACACAGATACGCAGTATTTT

clone_size: .
j_call: TRBJ2-2
d_call: TRBD1
v_call: TRBV20-1
cdr3_aa: CSAGTGVRTGELFF
cdr3_nt: TGCAGTGCTGGTACAGGGGTGAGAACCGGGGAGCTGTTTTTT

clone_size: .
j_call: TRBJ1-2
d_call: TRBD1
v_call: TRBV6-1
cdr3_aa: CASRDDRDSGYTF
cdr3_nt: TGTGCCAGCAGAGACGACAGGGACAGTGGCTACACCTTC

clone_size: .
j_call: TRBJ2-3
d_call: .
v_call: TRBV18
cdr3_aa: CASSPGSQPSTDTQYF
cdr3_nt: TGTGCCAGCTCACCAGGTTCTCAACCTAGCACAGATACGCAGTATTTT

clone_size: medium-sized
j_call: TRBJ1-6
d_call: .
v_call: TRBV7-9
cdr3_aa: CASSQAGMYNSPLHF
cdr3_nt: TGTGCCAGCAGCCAGGCGGGGATGTATAATTCACCCCTCCACTTT

clone_size: medium-sized
j_call: TRBJ2-7
d_call: .
v_call: TRBV7-9
cdr3_aa: CASSPILIEQYF
cdr3_nt: TGTGCCAGCAGCCCGATCCTCATCGAGCAGTACTTC

clone_size: few
j_call: TRBJ1-5
d_call: TRBD1
v_call: TRBV12-3/TRBV12-4
cdr3_aa: CASSPGQGAGQPQHF
cdr3_nt: TGTGCCAGCAGTCCGGGACAGGGGGCCGGTCAGCCCCAGCATTTT

clone_size: few
j_call: TRBJ2-7
d_call: TRBD1
v_call: TRBV7-9
cdr3_aa: CASSLVTGFTYEQYF
cdr3_nt: TGTGCCAGCAGCTTAGTGACAGGGTTTACCTACGAGCAGTACTTC

clone_size: .
j_call: TRBJ2-1
d_call: TRBD2
v_call: TRBV6-2/TRBV6-3
cdr3_aa: CASRDLAGGYNEQFF
cdr3_nt: TGTGCCAGCAGAGATCTAGCGGGGGGGTACAATGAGCAGTTCTTC

clone_size: .
j_call: TRBJ1-4
d_call: .
v_call: TRBV19
cdr3_aa: CASSILGGVANEKLFF
cdr3_nt: TGTGCCAGTAGTATTTTGGGTGGGGTCGCTAATGAAAAACTGTTTTTT

clone_size: .
j_call: TRBJ2-1
d_call: TRBD1
v_call: TRBV18
cdr3_aa: CASSRDRGGSNEQFF
cdr3_nt: TGTGCCAGCTCCCGGGACAGGGGAGGGTCCAATGAGCAGTTCTTC

clone_size: medium-sized
j_call: TRBJ2-7
d_call: TRBD1
v_call: TRBV6-1
cdr3_aa: CASRAGTGNEQYF
cdr3_nt: TGTGCCAGCAGAGCCGGGACAGGGAACGAGCAGTACTTC

clone_size: few
j_call: TRBJ1-2
d_call: TRBD1
v_call: TRBV6-5
cdr3_aa: CASSSLGTGTVGYTF
cdr3_nt: TGTGCCAGCAGTTCCCTCGGGACAGGGACCGTTGGCTACACCTTC

clone_size: .
j_call: TRBJ1-2
d_call: TRBD1
v_call: TRBV19
cdr3_aa: CASSPGQHINYGYTF
cdr3_nt: TGTGCCAGTAGCCCGGGACAGCACATCAACTATGGCTACACCTTC

clone_size: .
j_call: TRBJ1-1
d_call: .
v_call: TRBV27
cdr3_aa: CASSTAFILKYEAFF
cdr3_nt: TGTGCCAGCAGTACCGCGTTTATTCTCAAGTATGAAGCTTTCTTT

clone_size: .
j_call: TRBJ2-1
d_call: TRBD1
v_call: TRBV6-1
cdr3_aa: CASSNLLANDRGGEQFF
cdr3_nt: TGTGCCAGCAGCAATCTTCTAGCAAACGACAGGGGGGGTGAGCAGTTCTTC

clone_size: few
j_call: TRBJ2-2
d_call: .
v_call: TRBV6-2/TRBV6-3
cdr3_aa: CASSYSTSGNTGELFF
cdr3_nt: TGTGCCAGCAGTTACTCGACGTCGGGTAACACCGGGGAGCTGTTTTTT

clone_size: .
j_call: TRBJ2-1
d_call: .
v_call: TRBV6-1
cdr3_aa: CASSATRDQQLRQFF
cdr3_nt: TGTGCCAGCAGTGCGACCCGGGACCAACAGCTTCGGCAGTTCTTC

clone_size: .
j_call: TRBJ1-2
d_call: .
v_call: TRBV28
cdr3_aa: CASSLLGNYGYTF
cdr3_nt: TGTGCCAGCAGTTTATTGGGGAACTATGGCTACACCTTC

clone_size: .
j_call: TRBJ2-7
d_call: .
v_call: TRBV7-8
cdr3_aa: CASSLAGWEQYF
cdr3_nt: TGTGCCAGCAGCTTAGCCGGATGGGAGCAGTACTTC

clone_size: .
j_call: TRBJ2-2
d_call: .
v_call: TRBV7-9
cdr3_aa: CASSQKGLLTGELFF
cdr3_nt: TGTGCCAGCAGCCAGAAGGGACTTTTGACCGGGGAGCTGTTTTTT

clone_size: .
j_call: TRBJ2-7
d_call: TRBD1
v_call: TRBV6-1
cdr3_aa: CASSPGTAKFEQYF
cdr3_nt: TGTGCCAGCAGTCCCGGGACAGCTAAATTCGAGCAGTACTTC

clone_size: .
j_call: TRBJ1-1
d_call: TRBD1
v_call: TRBV12-5
cdr3_aa: CASATSGLDRATEAFF
cdr3_nt: TGTGCTAGTGCCACATCGGGTTTAGACAGGGCCACTGAAGCTTTCTTT

clone_size: medium-sized
j_call: TRBJ1-5
d_call: .
v_call: TRBV27
cdr3_aa: CASSNQGNNQPQHF
cdr3_nt: TGTGCCAGCAGTAACCAGGGGAACAATCAGCCCCAGCATTTT

clone_size: few
j_call: TRBJ1-1
d_call: .
v_call: TRBV7-9
cdr3_aa: CASSSSWGTEAFF
cdr3_nt: TGTGCCAGCAGCTCAAGTTGGGGAACTGAAGCTTTCTTT

clone_size: .
j_call: TRBJ2-1
d_call: TRBD2
v_call: TRBV27
cdr3_aa: CASSLLGTSGYEQFF
cdr3_nt: TGTGCCAGCAGTTTATTAGGGACTAGTGGGTATGAGCAGTTCTTC

clone_size: .
j_call: TRBJ2-5
d_call: TRBD2
v_call: TRBV19
cdr3_aa: CASSRLAGGPVETQYF
cdr3_nt: TGTGCCAGTAGCAGACTAGCGGGGGGGCCCGTAGAGACCCAGTACTTC

clone_size: .
j_call: TRBJ1-6
d_call: TRBD1
v_call: TRBV7-3
cdr3_aa: CASSLGTVASPLHF
cdr3_nt: TGTGCCAGCAGCCTCGGGACAGTGGCTTCACCCCTCCACTTT

clone_size: few
j_call: TRBJ1-5
d_call: TRBD1
v_call: TRBV20-1
cdr3_aa: CSANSDREHQPQHF
cdr3_nt: TGCAGTGCTAATTCAGACAGGGAGCATCAGCCCCAGCATTTT

clone_size: .
j_call: TRBJ1-4
d_call: .
v_call: TRBV9
cdr3_aa: CASSVGGQLGDEKLFF
cdr3_nt: TGTGCCAGCAGCGTAGGAGGACAGTTGGGGGATGAAAAACTGTTTTTT

clone_size: once
j_call: TRBJ1-2
d_call: .
v_call: TRBV18
cdr3_aa: CASSPGATGPGYTF
cdr3_nt: TGTGCCAGCTCACCTGGGGCCACAGGTCCGGGCTACACCTTC

clone_size: few
j_call: TRBJ1-1
d_call: TRBD1
v_call: TRBV27
cdr3_aa: CASSLGQGAVNTEAFF
cdr3_nt: TGTGCCAGCAGTTTAGGACAGGGGGCCGTAAACACTGAAGCTTTCTTT

clone_size: .
j_call: TRBJ2-1
d_call: TRBD2
v_call: TRBV20-1
cdr3_aa: CSASPPSGSYNEQFF
cdr3_nt: TGCAGTGCTAGCCCTCCTAGCGGCTCCTACAATGAGCAGTTCTTC

clone_size: .
j_call: TRBJ2-7
d_call: .
v_call: TRBV4-2
cdr3_aa: CASSRDGTTSSYEQYF
cdr3_nt: TGTGCCAGCAGCCGAGACGGGACAACAAGCTCCTACGAGCAGTACTTC

clone_size: .
j_call: TRBJ1-1
d_call: .
v_call: TRBV2
cdr3_aa: CASSRSLNTEAFF
cdr3_nt: TGTGCCAGCAGCAGGTCTTTAAACACTGAAGCTTTCTTT

clone_size: few
j_call: TRBJ2-2
d_call: TRBD2
v_call: TRBV10-2
cdr3_aa: CASRRGGRDGELFF
cdr3_nt: TGCGCCAGCAGACGGGGGGGCCGGGACGGGGAGCTGTTTTTT

clone_size: .
j_call: TRBJ1-1
d_call: TRBD1
v_call: TRBV6-5
cdr3_aa: CASSSQGARLSTEAFF
cdr3_nt: TGTGCCAGCAGTTCACAGGGGGCTCGGTTGTCCACTGAAGCTTTCTTT

clone_size: .
j_call: TRBJ1-2
d_call: .
v_call: TRBV20-1
cdr3_aa: CSARERRQGINGYTF
cdr3_nt: TGCAGTGCCAGAGAAAGGCGTCAGGGAATAAATGGCTACACCTTC

clone_size: .
j_call: TRBJ1-1
d_call: .
v_call: TRBV10-2
cdr3_aa: CASQDSQRGNTEAFF
cdr3_nt: TGCGCCAGCCAGGACAGCCAAAGAGGGAACACTGAAGCTTTCTTT

clone_size: few
j_call: TRBJ1-2
d_call: .
v_call: TRBV30
cdr3_aa: CAWTYSMAGTFGYTF
cdr3_nt: TGTGCCTGGACATACTCGATGGCAGGGACTTTTGGCTACACCTTC

clone_size: few
j_call: TRBJ2-7
d_call: TRBD2
v_call: TRBV6-1
cdr3_aa: CASRRHRDYYEQYF
cdr3_nt: TGTGCCAGCAGGCGACACCGGGACTACTACGAGCAGTACTTC

clone_size: .
j_call: TRBJ1-6
d_call: .
v_call: TRBV18
cdr3_aa: CASSPEQGGSYNSPLHF
cdr3_nt: TGTGCCAGCTCACCAGAGCAGGGTGGGTCCTATAATTCACCCCTCCACTTT

clone_size: few
j_call: TRBJ2-3
d_call: TRBD2
v_call: TRBV6-1
cdr3_aa: CASSAHGRVTDTQYF
cdr3_nt: TGTGCCAGCAGTGCTCACGGGAGGGTCACAGATACGCAGTATTTT

clone_size: few
j_call: TRBJ2-6
d_call: .
v_call: TRBV12-3/TRBV12-4
cdr3_aa: CASSLGGTAFSSGANVLTF
cdr3_nt: TGTGCCAGCAGTTTGGGCGGGACAGCTTTTAGCTCTGGGGCCAACGTCCTGACTTTC

clone_size: few
j_call: TRBJ1-6
d_call: TRBD1
v_call: TRBV6-1
cdr3_aa: CASSTRTGSTLHF
cdr3_nt: TGTGCCAGCAGTACCCGGACAGGGTCAACCCTCCACTTT

clone_size: .
j_call: TRBJ1-3
d_call: .
v_call: TRBV28
cdr3_aa: CASSLRIGTIYF
cdr3_nt: TGTGCCAGCAGTTTAAGAATCGGCACCATATATTTT

clone_size: .
j_call: TRBJ2-3
d_call: TRBD2
v_call: TRBV27
cdr3_aa: CASSWTAGATDTQYF
cdr3_nt: TGTGCCAGCAGTTGGACAGCGGGGGCCACAGATACGCAGTATTTT

clone_size: few
j_call: TRBJ2-3
d_call: TRBD2
v_call: TRBV11-2
cdr3_aa: CASSPGLAGAHGDTQYF
cdr3_nt: TGTGCCAGCAGCCCGGGACTAGCGGGGGCCCACGGGGATACGCAGTATTTT

clone_size: few
j_call: TRBJ2-5
d_call: .
v_call: TRBV12-3/TRBV12-4
cdr3_aa: CASSFGGRETQYF
cdr3_nt: TGTGCCAGCAGTTTCGGGGGGCGAGAGACCCAGTACTTC

clone_size: .
j_call: TRBJ2-6
d_call: .
v_call: TRBV12-3/TRBV12-4
cdr3_aa: CASGRTLSGANVLTF
cdr3_nt: TGTGCCAGCGGGCGGACACTCTCTGGGGCCAACGTCCTGACTTTC

clone_size: .
j_call: TRBJ2-7
d_call: TRBD2
v_call: TRBV20-1
cdr3_aa: CSARDPTSGVYEQYF
cdr3_nt: TGCAGTGCTAGGGACCCGACTAGCGGGGTTTACGAGCAGTACTTC

clone_size: once
j_call: TRBJ1-3
d_call: TRBD1
v_call: TRBV19
cdr3_aa: CASSTQGSGNTIYF
cdr3_nt: TGTGCCAGTAGTACACAGGGGTCTGGAAACACCATATATTTT

clone_size: once
j_call: TRBJ1-5
d_call: .
v_call: TRBV20-1
cdr3_aa: CSAITREGSNQPQHF
cdr3_nt: TGCAGTGCTATAACCCGGGAAGGTAGCAATCAGCCCCAGCATTTT

clone_size: .
j_call: TRBJ1-1
d_call: .
v_call: TRBV18
cdr3_aa: CASLRGGRMNTEAFF
cdr3_nt: TGTGCCAGCTTGAGGGGAGGGCGTATGAACACTGAAGCTTTCTTT